The 32 T cell receptor beta chains given below trace back to one sample, sequenced in a study of Tregs in tolerant kidney transplant recipients. The data were produced by immunoSEQ multiplex PCR, yet TCRdb's version contains in-frame clones alone and is incomplete. Found here are 200,000 to 300,000 clones, roughly 84% of them singletons; the top ten hold over 0.5%. The sample taken for sequencing was CD4+ T cells from blood. All receptors derive from a human donor in good health.

The V gene is TRBV18, the J gene TRBJ2-7, with TRBD2 identical over 8 bases. Germline V gives CDR1 KGHSH, CDR2 LQKENI. Trimming took 5 bases from V and 0 from J; bases not matched to a gene: 3. This CDR3 is built from 14 residues. This CDR3 reads CASSSGLVSYEQYF. The CDR3 DNA is TGTGCCAGCTCATCGGGACTAGTCTCCTACGAGCAGTACTTC.

Notes on this clone: This CDR3 is also generated by other DNA sequences in the sample. The V call is TRBV5-1, the J call TRBJ2-3; D might be TRBD1 (6 bases). Germline values: CDR1 SGHRS, CDR2 YFSETQ. This CDR3 is 15 amino acids long. V gave up 2 bases and J gave up 0 bases, with 10 bases separating them. CDR3 sequence: CASSLQGASTDTQYF. The CDR3 bases are TGCGCCAGCAGCTTACAGGGTGCTAGCACAGATACGCAGTATTTT.

The chain couples TRBV18 to TRBJ1-1; D call uncertain. The V and J ends lost 4 bases and 5 bases respectively, with 14 bases between them. The germline V gene has CDR1 KGHSH and CDR2 LQKENI. The CDR3 totals 14 residues. The CDR3: CASSQAEGGTEAFF. The CDR3, as DNA: TGTGCCAGCTCACAAGCAGAGGGTGGAACTGAAGCTTTCTTT.

With regard to this clone: A read error may produce the germline difference seen at one junction end. The same CDR3 is also encoded by other DNA sequences in this sample. The chain couples TRBV5-4 to TRBJ2-2; TRBD1 is a possible D gene (6 bases). The CDR3 totals 19 residues. CDR1 and CDR2 from the germline V gene are SGHNT and YYREEE (reference sequence). CDR3 region: CASRPGKTGRIVNTGELFF. The CDR3 DNA is TGTGCCAGCAGACCGGGCAAAACAGGGAGAATTGTCAACACTGGGGAGCTGTTTTTT.

The chain uses TRBV10-1 and TRBJ1-1; 7 bases are a match to TRBD1. The CDR3 loop spans 14 amino acids. Per germline, CDR1 WNHNN and CDR2 SYGVQD (reference sequence). Losses at the gene ends were 5 bases for V and 5 bases for J; bases not matched to a gene: 8. CDR3 DNA sequence: TGCGCCAGCAGTAGGACAGGAAGTCCGACTGAAGCTTTCTTT. Protein product: CASSRTGSPTEAFF.

The rearrangement uses TRBV14 and TRBJ2-6; no definite D call. The CDR3 extends over 15 amino acids. The germline V gene encodes CDR1 SGHDN and CDR2 FVKESK. V lost 1 base and J 2 bases, leaving 6 bases between the germline ends. The CDR3 DNA sequence: TGTGCCAGCAGCCAAGGTGGGGCTGGGGCCAACGTCCTGACTTTC. It yields the protein CASSQGGAGANVLTF.

The V and J genes are TRBV2 and TRBJ1-5; D ambiguous. Trimming stripped 6 bases from V and 2 bases from J, with 14 bases between. CDR1 and CDR2 from the germline V gene are SNHLY and FYNNEI. The CDR3 has 15 residues. CDR3 nucleotides: TGTGCCAGCAGCCGTACGGAAGTAGGCAATCAGCCCCAGCATTTT. Translating it yields CASSRTEVGNQPQHF.

V is TRBV6-1 and J is TRBJ1-6; 7 positions agree with TRBD1. Germline V gene lookup returns CDR1 MNHNS and CDR2 SASEGT. The CDR3 sequence is 15 residues long. The ends lost 9 bases at V and 7 bases at J; junction bases unmatched: 12. Here the CDR3 reads CASTPGQWFNSPLHF. The DNA of the CDR3 is TGTGCCAGTACCCCGGGACAGTGGTTCAATTCACCCCTCCACTTT.

A remark on this clone: Germline and junction disagree at one end, which may indicate a read error. The genes are TRBV15 and TRBJ1-2, with D possibly matching TRBD1 (5 bases). Per germline, CDR1 LNHNV and CDR2 YYDKDF (reference sequence). The CDR3 has 12 residues. The CDR3 sequence: CATGRVTGGYTF. CDR3 DNA sequence: TGTGCCACCGGCAGGGTAACGGGTGGCTACACCTTC.

This clone was detected once. J is TRBJ1-1 and V is TRBV5-1; weak D call: TRBD1 (5 bases). The CDR3 spans 15 residues. Germline CDR1 and CDR2: SGHRS and YFSETQ. Trimming took off 0 bases at V and 11 bases at J, with 20 bases between the two ends. The CDR3 region is CASSLDPGGIGTAFF. The CDR3 DNA follows: TGCGCCAGCAGCTTGGATCCGGGTGGGATAGGGACGGCTTTCTTT.

V usage is TRBV5-1 and J usage is TRBJ1-1; D is unclear. Per the germline V gene, CDR1 is SGHRS and CDR2 is YFSETQ. Trimming took 2 bases from V and 1 from J, leaving 9 bases between them. This CDR3 region has 14 residues. The CDR3 reads CASSFDAENTEAFF. CDR3 DNA: TGCGCCAGCAGCTTCGACGCCGAGAACACTGAAGCTTTCTTT.

This clone occurred a few times. The rearrangement joins TRBV19 to TRBJ1-5, with D possibly TRBD1 on 5 matching bases. Trimming took off 7 bases at V and 6 bases at J, with 22 bases between the two ends. The CDR3 runs 16 residues. The V gene's germline CDR1 is LNHDA and CDR2 SQIVND (reference sequence). Here the CDR3 reads CASTQARGEFIQPQHF. CDR3 nucleotides: TGTGCCAGTACCCAGGCGCGGGGGGAGTTTATTCAGCCCCAGCATTTT.

The V gene is TRBV19, the J gene TRBJ2-4; perhaps TRBD1 as D (6 bases). The CDR3 is 17 residues long. From germline, CDR1 is LNHDA and CDR2 SQIVND (reference sequence). Between the trimmed V and J ends, which lost 3 bases and 0 bases, there was a span of 15 bases. This chain's CDR3 is CASSIGGVWIAKNIQYF. DNA for the CDR3: TGTGCCAGTAGTATTGGGGGCGTTTGGATAGCCAAAAACATTCAGTACTTC.

The chain recombines TRBV29-1 with TRBJ1-2; 7 positions match TRBD1. This CDR3 spans 13 amino acids. Germline V lookup: CDR1 SQVTM, CDR2 ANQGSEA. V trimming: 3 bases; J trimming: 5 bases; junction bases outside the gene matches: 6. The CDR3 is CSVDPDRRYGYTF. The CDR3 nucleotides read TGCAGCGTTGACCCGGACAGGCGGTATGGCTACACCTTC.

Points on this clone: This same CDR3 is encoded by further DNA sequences in the sample. CDR3 nucleotides: TGTGCCAGCAGTGAAGCGTCAACCCTGGACGCAGATACGCAGTATTTT. Protein sequence: CASSEASTLDADTQYF. The J gene is TRBJ2-3, the V gene TRBV6-1, with D unclear. The CDR3 consists of 16 residues. V lost 0 bases and J lost 4, with 14 bases in between. CDR1 is MNHNS, CDR2 SASEGT, per germline.

The chain joins TRBV15 to TRBJ2-5; TRBD1 matches at 8 bases. The ends lost 1 base at V and 4 bases at J; junction bases unmatched: 5. The CDR3 is made up of 15 amino acids. Germline loops: CDR1 LNHNV, CDR2 YYDKDF (reference sequence). This CDR3 is CATSRAIQGGETQYF. In DNA, the CDR3 is TGTGCCACCAGCAGAGCTATACAGGGGGGAGAGACCCAGTACTTC. Full variable domain (remainder filled in from reference TRBV15 and TRBJ2-5): DAMVIQNPRYQVTQFGKPVTLSCSQTLNHNVMYWYQQKSSQAPKLLFHYYDKDFNNEADTPDNFQSRRPNTSFCFLDIRSPGLGDTAMYLCATSRAIQGGETQYFGPGTRLLVL.

The chain joins TRBV18 to TRBJ2-1, with D perhaps TRBD2 (5 bases). CDR3 length equals 13 residues. V gave up 1 base and J gave up 6 bases, with 7 bases separating them. Germline V gene sequence: CDR1 KGHSH, CDR2 LQKENI. The CDR3: CASSPLATNEQFF. DNA for the CDR3: TGTGCCAGCTCACCACTAGCGACCAATGAGCAGTTCTTC. The entire variable domain, with the rest obtained from reference TRBV18 and TRBJ2-1, is as follows: NAGVMQNPRHLVRRRGQEARLRCSPMKGHSHVYWYRQLPEEGLKFMVYLQKENIIDESGMPKERFSAEFPKEGPSILRIQQVVRGDSAAYFCASSPLATNEQFFGPGTRLTVL.

V usage is TRBV7-9 and J usage is TRBJ1-4; 7 bases map to TRBD1. The V and J ends lost 5 bases and 0 bases, in that order; junction bases with no gene match: 6. This CDR3 has 16 amino acids. CDR1 and CDR2 from the germline V gene are SEHNR and FQNEAQ (reference sequence). This chain's CDR3 is CASSRGGGTTNEKLFF. CDR3 in DNA: TGTGCCAGCAGCCGAGGAGGGGGCACAACTAATGAAAAACTGTTTTTT.

The J gene is TRBJ2-7, the V gene TRBV7-2; tentatively, D is TRBD1 or TRBD2 (6 bases each). Germline CDR1 and CDR2: SGHTA and FQGNSA. The germline V and J ends were trimmed by 2 bases and 2 bases, with 13 bases remaining between them. The CDR3 runs to 15 residues. This chain's CDR3 is CASSLRGAGAYEQYF. CDR3 DNA sequence: TGTGCCAGCAGCTTAAGGGGGGCAGGGGCCTACGAGCAGTACTTC.

The rearrangement joins TRBV7-2 to TRBJ2-5, with D possibly matching TRBD1 (6 bases). This CDR3 comprises 16 residues. Looked up from germline, CDR1 is SGHTA and CDR2 is FQGNSA. V shed 5 bases and J shed 5 bases, with 21 bases lying between them. The CDR3 is CASSAYPGHRMETQYF. The CDR3 nucleotides are TGTGCCAGCAGCGCCTACCCGGGACATAGAATGGAGACCCAGTACTTC.

The chain employs TRBV5-1 and TRBJ1-1; weak D call: TRBD1 (6 bases). The CDR3 loop spans 14 amino acids. Germline CDR1 is SGHRS and CDR2 is YFSETQ. The V end lost 3 bases, the J end lost 4 bases, and 13 bases lay between the germline ends. Here the CDR3 DNA reads TGCGCCAGCAGCTCACAGGGTCGAGGCACTGAAGCTTTCTTT. Translating gives CASSSQGRGTEAFF.

In this sample, this clone turned up a few times. The CDR3 spells CASSYSGAESGNTIYF. Written as DNA, the CDR3 is TGTGCCAGCAGTTACTCGGGGGCTGAATCTGGAAACACCATATATTTT. The rearrangement links TRBV6-5 to TRBJ1-3, with D tentatively TRBD1 (6 bases). The V gene's germline CDR1 is MNHEY and CDR2 SVGAGI. V was trimmed by 0 bases and J by 1 base, leaving 10 bases between them. There are 16 residues in the CDR3.

A word on this clone: Germline and junction disagree at one end, which may indicate a read error. The sample carries other DNA sequences with the same CDR3. The J gene is TRBJ2-2, the V gene TRBV6-1, with D possibly matching TRBD2 (5 bases). This CDR3 contains 17 residues. The V gene's germline CDR1 is MNHNS and CDR2 SASEGT. The CDR3 reads CASSEARVGANTGELFF. The CDR3, as DNA: TGTGCCAGCAGTGAAGCGAGGGTCGGAGCGAACACCGGGGAGCTGTTTTTC.

J is TRBJ1-2 and V is TRBV10-3; possible D gene TRBD1, 6 bases. Germline V gene lookup returns CDR1 ENHRY and CDR2 SYGVKD. The CDR3 covers 12 residues. V was pared by 3 bases and J by 8 bases, with 10 bases between. The CDR3 is CAISEQGGGYTF. For the CDR3, the DNA is TGTGCCATCAGTGAACAGGGCGGGGGCTACACCTTC.

As for this clone: An end of the junction does not agree with germline; a read error may underlie this. The rearrangement uses TRBV9 and TRBJ2-3, with D tentatively TRBD1 (6 bases). From germline, CDR1 is SGDLS and CDR2 YYNGEE. The CDR3 length is 16 residues. CDR3 nucleotides: TGTGCCAGCAGCTCCCCCGGGAACAGGGTATCAGACACGCAGTATTTT. The encoded protein is CASSSPGNRVSDTQYF.

The chain recombines TRBV18 with TRBJ1-2; possibly TRBD1 for D (6 bases). Deletions cut 3 bases from V and 5 bases from J, with 31 bases between. Germline loops: CDR1 KGHSH, CDR2 LQKENI. This CDR3 is built from 20 residues. The CDR3 DNA reads TGTGCCAGCTCACCGCAAAATTCCGGGACACGGGTAGGATCCGGTTATGGCTACACCTTC. Its translation: CASSPQNSGTRVGSGYGYTF.

V usage is TRBV19 and J usage is TRBJ1-5; D call uncertain. The CDR3 has 14 residues. The V and J ends lost 3 bases and 2 bases respectively, with 8 bases between them. Looked up from germline, CDR1 is LNHDA and CDR2 is SQIVND (reference sequence). The CDR3 spells CASSISLGNQPQHF. CDR3 DNA: TGTGCCAGTAGTATTTCACTTGGCAATCAGCCCCAGCATTTT.

The V call is TRBV6-5, the J call TRBJ1-1, with D perhaps TRBD1 (5 bases). Germline CDR1 is MNHEY and CDR2 is SVGAGI. This CDR3 is 15 amino acids long. V dropped 2 bases and J dropped 0 bases, with 10 bases sitting between them. The CDR3 is CASSYTGAVNTEAFF. CDR3 DNA sequence: TGTGCCAGCAGTTACACTGGGGCGGTGAACACTGAAGCTTTCTTT.

The chain links TRBV7-9 to TRBJ1-3; D is perhaps TRBD1 (5 bases). With 5 bases removed from V and 9 bases from J, the gap between germline ends came to 17 bases. Per the germline V gene, CDR1 is SEHNR and CDR2 is FQNEAQ (reference sequence). The CDR3 has 14 amino acids. CDR3 residues: CASSETQGPVTIYF. In nucleotides, the CDR3 is TGTGCCAGCAGCGAAACCCAGGGCCCGGTCACCATATATTTT.

The chain couples TRBV7-9 to TRBJ2-7; maybe TRBD1 (5 bases). The CDR3 extends over 16 amino acids. V lost 1 base and J lost 3, with 16 bases in between. The germline gives CDR1 SEHNR, CDR2 FQNEAQ (reference sequence). The CDR3 bases are TGTGCCAGCAGCTTAGTTGGGGCCGCCGGTTTCTACGAGCAGTACTTC. As protein: CASSLVGAAGFYEQYF.

Only one count was recorded for this clone. This rearrangement joins TRBV5-1 to TRBJ2-7; D perhaps matches TRBD1 (6 bases). CDR3 size: 15 residues. The germline gives CDR1 SGHRS, CDR2 YFSETQ. Trimming pared 0 bases from V and 2 bases from J, leaving 12 bases between. CDR3 sequence reads: CASSLVQGQTYEQYF. The CDR3 DNA sequence: TGCGCCAGCAGCTTGGTACAGGGTCAGACCTACGAGCAGTACTTC.

The chain has TRBV6-1 and TRBJ1-6, with TRBD1 as a possible D gene (6 bases). The germline V gene has CDR1 MNHNS and CDR2 SASEGT. This CDR3 has 13 residues. The V end lost 6 bases, the J end lost 5 bases, and 8 bases lay between the germline ends. The CDR3 sequence: CASRRTDNSPLHF. Written as DNA, the CDR3 is TGTGCCAGCAGACGGACAGATAATTCACCCCTCCACTTT.